The rows below give T cell receptor beta chains drawn from one sample of a study of cytomegalovirus exposure and HLA in healthy donors. Measured with immunoSEQ multiplex PCR; TCRdb has only the in-frame clones, and not every one. The sample totals 120,000 to 150,000 clones; its top ten clones hold less than 3.5%. The specimen sequenced was PBMCs. The receptor source for this set is a middle-aged man in good health and CMV-seronegative. The conserved cysteine and the conserved F or W are not part of the CDR3 here. D genes are given only for firm matches.

j_gene: TRBJ2-1
d_gene: TRBD1
v_gene: TRBV28
CDR3aa: ASSPPDRDYNEQF

j_gene: TRBJ1-2
d_gene: -
v_gene: TRBV4-1
CDR3aa: ASSQGGGGYT

j_gene: TRBJ2-7
d_gene: TRBD1
v_gene: TRBV4-1
CDR3aa: ASSRPGQSYEQY

j_gene: TRBJ2-3
d_gene: TRBD2
v_gene: TRBV14
CDR3aa: ASSRLARGDTQY

j_gene: TRBJ2-3
d_gene: -
v_gene: TRBV6-5
CDR3aa: ASSRAPGFTDTQY

j_gene: TRBJ1-1
d_gene: -
v_gene: TRBV4-1
CDR3aa: ASSQEGSLNTEAF

j_gene: TRBJ1-1
d_gene: TRBD1
v_gene: TRBV5-1
CDR3aa: ASSRDRGPGTEAF

j_gene: TRBJ2-3
d_gene: TRBD2
v_gene: TRBV11-1
CDR3aa: ASSIGPSQGGDTQY

j_gene: TRBJ2-4
d_gene: -
v_gene: TRBV2
CDR3aa: ASSEWGEVDIQY

j_gene: TRBJ2-4
d_gene: -
v_gene: TRBV7-9
CDR3aa: ASSLEVRKNIQY

j_gene: TRBJ2-3
d_gene: TRBD2
v_gene: TRBV5-6
CDR3aa: ASSLANSGGAGTDTQY

j_gene: TRBJ1-1
d_gene: TRBD1
v_gene: TRBV6-1
CDR3aa: ASSPGGTEAF

j_gene: TRBJ1-2
d_gene: TRBD1
v_gene: TRBV4-3
CDR3aa: ASSTRTGSDGYT

j_gene: TRBJ1-6
d_gene: TRBD1
v_gene: TRBV28
CDR3aa: GAGTGYSPLH

j_gene: TRBJ2-5
d_gene: -
v_gene: TRBV7-3
CDR3aa: ASRAGPQETQY

j_gene: TRBJ2-3
d_gene: TRBD1
v_gene: TRBV11-2
CDR3aa: ASSSTIRQGADTQY

j_gene: TRBJ1-1
d_gene: -
v_gene: TRBV19
CDR3aa: ASSNRQNTEAF

j_gene: TRBJ2-3
d_gene: -
v_gene: TRBV5-1
CDR3aa: ASSTGVNTDTQY

j_gene: TRBJ2-3
d_gene: TRBD2
v_gene: TRBV7-6
CDR3aa: ASSPLRGRGDTDTQY

j_gene: TRBJ1-2
d_gene: -
v_gene: TRBV6-5
CDR3aa: ASKVYGGSYGYT

j_gene: TRBJ2-5
d_gene: -
v_gene: TRBV6-6
CDR3aa: ASSHPPGGWEQY

j_gene: TRBJ1-5
d_gene: TRBD1
v_gene: TRBV2
CDR3aa: ASRAGGAPNQPQH